This entry describes one T cell receptor (beta chain). Its antigen is undetermined. The entry originates in a study of T cell responses to AZD1222 COVID-19 vaccine. Study-wide findings and caveats: Repertoire sampling happened only post peak T cell response. Targets within unmutated variant regions were reportedly found for nearly half of spike-specific TCRs. Two doses of AZD1222 preceded a rise in Spike-specific TCR breadth and depth.

Germline CDR1 is SQVTM and CDR2 is ANQGSEA. Trimming stripped 4 bases from V and 2 bases from J, with 14 bases between. This CDR3 spans 14 amino acids. Libraries were prepared by immunoSEQ multiplex PCR; TCRdb keeps only in-frame clonotypes and omits some of them. Here the sample spans about 97,000 clones, 70% to 90% being singletons. The clonotype comes from an adult who received the AZD1222 COVID-19 vaccine. Sequenced here: peripheral blood, sampled 28 days after the second AZD1222 dose. This chain connects TRBV29-1 to TRBJ2-5; weak D call: TRBD1 (6 bases). CDR3 amino acids: CSVAAGAFQETQYF. The DNA of the CDR3 is TGCAGCGTTGCCGCAGGGGCCTTTCAAGAGACCCAGTACTTC.